The 11 T cell receptor beta chains below all came from one sample that was sequenced in a study of a mutant IDH1 vaccine in newly diagnosed glioma. Here immunoSEQ multiplex PCR was the method, and the copy in TCRdb shows in-frame clones only, minus some. The sample carries under 150,000 clones, about nine tenths recorded once. Stated time point: week 11, during vaccination. Doses comprised 300 ug of mutant IDH1 20-mer peptide each, plus topical imiquimod. Their cognate antigens are unknown. This specimen was PBMCs, taken from a glioma patient whose treatment included an IDH1 peptide vaccine. The receptors here all came from a woman aged 45-65 years with glioma.

The chain couples TRBV10-3 to TRBJ2-1, with a weak D call TRBD2 (5 bases). Germline CDR1 reads ENHRY; CDR2 reads SYGVKD. The CDR3 runs to 13 residues. V lost 6 bases and J lost 0, with 6 bases in between. The CDR3 DNA reads as TGTGCCATCAGGGCGGGCTCCTACAATGAGCAGTTCTTC. Translating it yields CAIRAGSYNEQFF.

V is TRBV28 and J is TRBJ2-7; D is uncertain. CDR3 length: 13 amino acids. The germline CDR1 and CDR2 sequences are MDHEN and SYDVKM. V was clipped by 5 bases and J by 5 bases, with 13 bases between them. CDR3 region: CASSPGPRNEQYF. The CDR3 DNA reads as TGTGCCAGCAGTCCCGGCCCTCGGAACGAGCAGTACTTC. Using reference TRBV28 and TRBJ2-7 for the parts outside the CDR3, the full variable domain is DVKVTQSSRYLVKRTGEKVFLECVQDMDHENMFWYRQDPGLGLRLIYFSYDVKMKEKGDIPEGYSVSREKKERFSLILESASTNQTSMYLCASSPGPRNEQYFGPGTRLTVT.

Points on this clone: Relative to the germline gene, one junction end is altered; a read error may explain this. The V and J genes are TRBV6-1 and TRBJ2-2, with a weak D call TRBD2 (5 bases). Germline CDR1 is MNHNS and CDR2 is SASEGT. The CDR3 is 14 residues long. The CDR3 DNA sequence: TGTGCCAGCAGGGAAGCGGAGAACACCGGGGAGCTGTTTTTT. It specifies CASREAENTGELFF.

DNA of the CDR3: TGTGCCAGCACGGCCTTAGGTTCAGCCGGGGAGCTGTTTTTT. It yields the protein CASTALGSAGELFF. This sequence joins TRBV27 and TRBJ2-2, with D unclear. The CDR3 contains 14 residues. The V gene lost 7 bases and the J gene lost 6 bases, with 15 bases spanning the gap. The V gene's germline CDR1 is MNHEY and CDR2 SMNVEV (reference sequence).

The chain recombines TRBV28 with TRBJ1-6, with 7 bases fitting TRBD1. The length of the CDR3 is 17 residues. In germline, CDR1 is MDHEN, CDR2 SYDVKM. V lost 5 bases and J lost 0; bases outside the gene matches: 7. The CDR3 spells CASSPDRLSSYNSPLHF. CDR3 DNA: TGTGCCAGCAGTCCGGACAGGTTGAGCTCCTATAATTCACCCCTCCACTTT.

The CDR3 loop reads CASSVTEGLYNEQFF. CDR3 sequence (DNA): TGTGCCAGCAGCGTTACGGAGGGCCTTTACAATGAGCAGTTCTTC. The chain couples TRBV9 to TRBJ2-1; TRBD2 is a possible D gene (6 bases). Germline lookup yields CDR1 SGDLS and CDR2 YYNGEE. V lost 2 bases and J lost 4, with 13 bases in between. The CDR3 is 15 residues long.

CDR3 protein: CASSPVGQGPRDTGELFF. CDR3 DNA sequence: TGCGCCAGCAGCCCGGTGGGACAGGGGCCTCGTGACACCGGGGAGCTGTTTTTT. The chain recombines TRBV5-1 with TRBJ2-2; the match to TRBD1 covers 10 bases. The CDR3 length is 18 residues. Germline trimming cut 4 bases from V and 3 bases from J; bases unmatched to any gene: 12. Germline CDR1 and CDR2: SGHRS and YFSETQ.

The V gene is TRBV9, the J gene TRBJ2-3; D ambiguous. V gave up 0 bases and J gave up 4 bases, with 12 bases separating them. From germline, CDR1 is SGDLS and CDR2 YYNGEE. The CDR3 sequence is 15 residues long. CDR3 sequence: CASSVGVSWADTQYF. The CDR3 coding sequence is TGTGCCAGCAGCGTAGGAGTTAGTTGGGCAGATACGCAGTATTTT.

The V and J genes are TRBV5-8 and TRBJ1-1; unclear D gene. The CDR3 has 13 amino acids. Germline-derived CDR1 and CDR2 are SGHTS and YDEGEE. V lost 4 bases, J lost 5 bases, and 12 bases lay in between. CDR3 nucleotides: TGTGCCAGCAGCGCTGATCGCCTAACTGAAGCTTTCTTT. It translates to CASSADRLTEAFF.

The V and J genes are TRBV10-3 and TRBJ2-7; D is unresolved. Germline V gene sequence: CDR1 ENHRY, CDR2 SYGVKD. CDR3 length equals 16 residues. With 6 bases removed from V and 5 bases from J, the gap between germline ends came to 23 bases. Here the CDR3 DNA reads TGTGCCATCAGCGTCACCCTCCGGGCCCTAAGCCACGAGCAGTACTTC. Protein product: CAISVTLRALSHEQYF.

The chain links TRBV29-1 to TRBJ1-2, with D possibly matching TRBD1 (5 bases). The germline gives CDR1 SQVTM, CDR2 ANQGSEA. The CDR3 runs 10 residues. The V end lost 8 bases, the J end lost 8 bases, and 12 bases lay between the germline ends. The CDR3 spells CSIRQRGYTF. The DNA for the CDR3 is TGCAGCATCCGACAGCGCGGCTACACCTTC.